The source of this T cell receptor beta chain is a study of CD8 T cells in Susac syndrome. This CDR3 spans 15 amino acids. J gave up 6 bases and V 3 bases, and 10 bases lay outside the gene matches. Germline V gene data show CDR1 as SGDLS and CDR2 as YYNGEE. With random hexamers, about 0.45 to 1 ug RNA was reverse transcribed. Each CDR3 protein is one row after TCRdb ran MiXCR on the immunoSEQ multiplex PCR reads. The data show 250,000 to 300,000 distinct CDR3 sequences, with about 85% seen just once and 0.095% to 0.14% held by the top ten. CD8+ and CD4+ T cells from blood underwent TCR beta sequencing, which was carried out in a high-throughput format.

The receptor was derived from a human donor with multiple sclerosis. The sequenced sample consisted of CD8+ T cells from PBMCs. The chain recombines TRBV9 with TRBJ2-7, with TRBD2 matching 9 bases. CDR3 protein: CASSGQAGGVAEQYF. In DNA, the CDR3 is TGTGCCAGCAGCGGGCAAGCGGGAGGTGTCGCCGAGCAGTACTTC. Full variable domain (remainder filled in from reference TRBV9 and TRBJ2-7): DSGVTQTPKHLITATGQRVTLRCSPRSGDLSVYWYQQSLDQGLQFLIQYYNGEERAKGNILERFSAQQFPDLHSELNLSSLELGDSALYFCASSGQAGGVAEQYFGPGTRLTVT.